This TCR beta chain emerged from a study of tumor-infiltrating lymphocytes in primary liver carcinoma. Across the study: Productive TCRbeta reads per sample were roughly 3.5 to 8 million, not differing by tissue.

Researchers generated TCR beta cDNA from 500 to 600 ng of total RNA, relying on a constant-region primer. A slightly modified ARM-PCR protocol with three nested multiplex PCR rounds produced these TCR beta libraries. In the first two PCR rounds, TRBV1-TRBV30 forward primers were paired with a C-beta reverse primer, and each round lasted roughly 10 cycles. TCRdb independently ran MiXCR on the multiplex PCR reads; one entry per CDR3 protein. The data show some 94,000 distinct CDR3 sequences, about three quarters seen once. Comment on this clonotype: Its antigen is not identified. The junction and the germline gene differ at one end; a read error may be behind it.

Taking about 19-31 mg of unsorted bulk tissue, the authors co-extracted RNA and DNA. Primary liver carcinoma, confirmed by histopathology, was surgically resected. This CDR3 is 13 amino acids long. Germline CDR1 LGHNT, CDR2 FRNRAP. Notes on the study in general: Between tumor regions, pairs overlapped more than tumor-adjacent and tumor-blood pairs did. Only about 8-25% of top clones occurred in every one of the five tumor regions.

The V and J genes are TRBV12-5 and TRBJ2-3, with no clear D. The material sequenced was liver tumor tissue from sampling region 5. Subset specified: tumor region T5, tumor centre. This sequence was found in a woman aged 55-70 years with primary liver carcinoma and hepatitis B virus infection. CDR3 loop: CASGLAPLDMQYF. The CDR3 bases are TGTGCTAGTGGTCTGGCTCCTTTAGATATGCAGTATTTT.